This TCR beta chain is drawn from a study of PD-L1 blockade in urothelial cancer. Study summary: Patients began atezolizumab, 1,200 mg intravenously every 3 weeks, in the mid-2010s. Treatment start was followed by blood analysis at 3 weeks (second dose) and again at 6 weeks.

Patients suffered from locally advanced or metastatic urothelial carcinoma. The germline V gene has CDR1 SEHNR and CDR2 FQNEAQ (reference sequence). The V and J ends lost 0 bases and 5 bases respectively, with 12 bases between them. The CDR3 loop spans 15 amino acids. Using immunoSEQ multiplex PCR, the repertoire was profiled, and TCRdb retains in-frame clones only, with some absent. In the table there are tens of thousands of clones, about four fifths of which are singletons. Sequenced here: PBMCs, sampled around atezolizumab (anti-PD-L1) treatment. The chain joins TRBV7-9 to TRBJ2-3, with a weak D call TRBD2 (5 bases). The sequence was obtained from a man in his sixties or seventies with urothelial cancer. CDR3 residues: CASSLAPLAGDTQYF. The CDR3 DNA sequence: TGTGCCAGCAGCTTAGCGCCGCTAGCTGGAGATACGCAGTATTTT.